A selection of T cell receptor beta chains follows, all from one sample in a study of technical replicates of blood from a few donors. TCRdb's table, derived via immunoSEQ multiplex PCR, lists solely in-frame clones and lacks some. This table holds approximately 18,000 clones, 82% found once. Sequencing used PBMCs. These TCRs come from a human donor in good health. Some clones in this sample may be carry-over from other donors' samples. Each CDR3 is given with its conserved first and last residue. Each record gives: clone size, V gene, D gene, J gene, CDR3 protein, CDR3 DNA. The D gene is left open where the match is weak. Size tells how often a clone was seen (once, few, many) or the class of an expanded clone, and some rows leave it out.

-,TRBV9,-,TRBJ2-7,CASSIQADSYEQYF,TGTGCCAGCAGCATCCAAGCGGACTCCTACGAGCAGTACTTC
-,TRBV7-9,TRBD2,TRBJ2-3,CASSPGTSGRRASTDTQYF,TGTGCCAGCAGCCCCGGGACTAGCGGGAGGAGGGCTAGCACAGATACGCAGTATTTT
-,TRBV5-4,TRBD2,TRBJ2-5,CASSPGLAGETQYF,TGTGCCAGCAGCCCGGGACTAGCGGGGGAGACCCAGTACTTC
-,TRBV5-8,-,TRBJ2-1,CASSPGFAYNEQFF,TGTGCCAGCAGCCCAGGGTTCGCCTACAATGAGCAGTTCTTC
-,TRBV5-8,TRBD2,TRBJ2-3,CASSPLSGIGTDTQYF,TGTGCCAGCAGTCCACTTAGCGGGATCGGCACAGATACGCAGTATTTT
-,TRBV6-1,-,TRBJ2-3,CASSVSGTDTQYF,TGTGCCAGCAGTGTGTCCGGCACAGATACGCAGTATTTT
-,TRBV5-1,TRBD2,TRBJ2-1,CASSPLGAGGFDEQFF,TGCGCCAGCAGCCCCCTCGGGGCGGGAGGGTTCGATGAGCAGTTCTTC
-,TRBV4-1,-,TRBJ1-2,CASSTQGSVLDYTF,TGCGCCAGCAGTACACAGGGCTCAGTCTTAGACTACACCTTC
-,TRBV5-1,TRBD1,TRBJ2-7,CASSDRTGDGEQYF,TGCGCCAGCAGCGACCGGACAGGGGACGGCGAGCAGTACTTC
-,TRBV9,-,TRBJ2-7,CASSVLGGEQYF,TGTGCCAGCAGCGTGCTCGGGGGAGAGCAGTACTTC
-,TRBV9,-,TRBJ1-3,CASSPPVGRGGAGGNTIYF,TGTGCCAGCAGCCCTCCCGTAGGGAGAGGGGGGGCTGGCGGAAACACCATATATTTT
few,TRBV2,TRBD2,TRBJ2-7,CASSERFSGRYEQYF,TGTGCCAGCAGTGAAAGGTTTAGCGGGAGATACGAGCAGTACTTC
-,TRBV28,TRBD2,TRBJ2-1,CASSSTSGSKGEQFF,TGTGCCAGCAGTTCCACGAGCGGGAGTAAGGGTGAGCAGTTCTTC
-,TRBV18,TRBD1,TRBJ1-5,CASSRETGVVQPQHF,TGTGCCAGCTCACGGGAAACAGGGGTAGTTCAGCCCCAGCATTTT
-,TRBV2,TRBD1,TRBJ1-4,CASTGWDRGDREKLFF,TGTGCCAGCACGGGATGGGACAGGGGGGATCGTGAAAAACTGTTTTTT
few,TRBV19,-,TRBJ2-7,CASSIGALDRLYF,TGTGCCAGTAGTATAGGCGCCCTAGACAGACTGTACTTC
-,TRBV21-1,-,TRBJ1-1,CASKGGASEAFF,TGTGCCAGCAAAGGGGGGGCATCTGAAGCTTTCTTT
-,TRBV2,TRBD2,TRBJ2-1,CASSRDYHNEQFF,TGTGCCAGCAGTAGGGACTACCACAATGAGCAGTTCTTC
once,TRBV15,TRBD2,TRBJ2-6,CATSQGGLAGSGANVLTF,TGTGCCACCTCTCAAGGGGGCCTAGCGGGATCTGGGGCCAACGTCCTGACTTTC
-,TRBV7-9,-,TRBJ1-1,CASSLQGNTEAFF,TGTGCCAGCAGCTTACAGGGGAACACTGAAGCTTTCTTT